This is a list of T cell receptor beta chains from one sample in a study of identical twins. TCRdb reprocessed the 5' RACE reads with MiXCR, giving one entry per CDR3 protein. Of around 340,000 distinct CDR3 sequences listed, around 9% are singletons. The specimen was naive T cells sorted from blood. The receptor source for this set is a woman aged 50 to 60 in good health. Both conserved end residues are part of each CDR3. The order of the fields is CDR3 length, clone size, J gene, V gene, D gene, CDR3 protein, CDR3 DNA. A D gene is named only where the DNA matches it firmly. Clone size is given for some rows only: seen once, a few or many times, or a class if the clone is expanded.

>16|NA|TRBJ2-7|TRBV6-5|NA
CASSYRAGPLSYEQYF
TGTGCCAGCAGTTACCGAGCAGGCCCCTTATCCTACGAGCAGTACTTC
>15|NA|TRBJ2-7|TRBV4-1|TRBD2
CASSHTAGGPYEQYF
TGCGCCAGCAGCCACACAGCGGGAGGTCCCTACGAGCAGTACTTC
>17|NA|TRBJ2-7|TRBV7-3|TRBD1
CASSQPTGQARYYEQYF
TGTGCCAGCAGCCAACCCACGGGACAGGCGCGCTATTACGAGCAGTACTTC
>16|NA|TRBJ2-3|TRBV5-5|NA
CASSLSEKGNTDTQYF
TGTGCCAGCAGCTTGAGCGAGAAGGGGAACACAGATACGCAGTATTTT
>20|NA|TRBJ1-1|TRBV7-6|TRBD1
CASSLASTGTGGTMNTEAFF
TGTGCCAGCAGCTTAGCTTCAACCGGGACAGGGGGAACCATGAACACTGAAGCTTTCTTT
>14|few|TRBJ2-7|TRBV25-1|NA
CASSEETGSYEQYF
TGTGCCAGCAGTGAAGAAACGGGCTCCTACGAGCAGTACTTC
>13|many|TRBJ1-5|TRBV29-1|NA
CSVEGGRGGPQHF
TGCAGCGTTGAAGGGGGCCGAGGGGGGCCCCAGCATTTT
>14|NA|TRBJ2-5|TRBV20-1|NA
CSANGALDQETQYF
TGCAGTGCTAACGGAGCGTTGGACCAAGAGACCCAGTACTTC
>13|NA|TRBJ1-2|TRBV3-1|NA
CASSERGNYGYTF
TGTGCCAGCAGCGAGAGGGGGAACTATGGCTACACCTTC
>12|few|TRBJ1-2|TRBV19|NA
CASSDGGGGYTF
TGTGCCAGTAGTGACGGGGGAGGAGGCTACACCTTC
>16|many|TRBJ2-2|TRBV19|TRBD1
CASSSYRGINTGELFF
TGTGCCAGTAGTTCTTACAGGGGAATTAACACCGGGGAGCTGTTTTTT
>14|many|TRBJ2-1|TRBV24-1|TRBD2
CATSDSREVGEQFF
TGTGCCACCAGTGACTCGCGGGAGGTTGGTGAGCAGTTCTTC
>16|NA|TRBJ2-2|TRBV7-7|NA
CASSPQEGPNTGELFF
TGTGCTAGCAGCCCCCAGGAGGGCCCGAACACCGGGGAGCTGTTTTTT
>15|many|TRBJ2-2|TRBV5-6|NA
CASSPHGPNTGELFF
TGTGCCAGCAGCCCACACGGCCCTAACACCGGGGAGCTGTTTTTT
>15|few|TRBJ2-1|TRBV6-5|TRBD1
CASNIQQGSFNEQFF
TGTGCCAGCAACATCCAACAGGGGTCCTTCAATGAGCAGTTCTTC
>15|NA|TRBJ2-3|TRBV3-1|NA
CASSQGDSRADTQYF
TGTGCCAGCAGCCAAGGTGATAGCCGCGCAGATACGCAGTATTTT
>16|few|TRBJ2-5|TRBV5-1|TRBD1
CASSNLGTGVEETQYF
TGCGCCAGCAGCAACCTAGGGACAGGGGTAGAAGAGACCCAGTACTTC
>13|many|TRBJ1-3|TRBV6-6|NA
CASSLPSGNTIYF
TGTGCCAGCAGCCTACCATCTGGAAACACCATATATTTT
>16|few|TRBJ1-2|TRBV18|NA
CASSLGQRSSNYGYTF
TGTGCCAGCTCTCTGGGACAAAGATCATCTAACTATGGCTACACCTTC
>10|many|TRBJ2-1|TRBV20-1|NA
CSAFNNEQFF
TGCAGTGCCTTTAACAATGAGCAGTTCTTC
>15|NA|TRBJ2-2|TRBV4-1|TRBD1
CASSRTTGGRGELFF
TGCGCCAGCAGCCGTACGACAGGGGGAAGGGGGGAGCTGTTTTTT
>14|few|TRBJ1-1|TRBV2|NA
CASSFMRTNTEAFF
TGTGCCAGCTCATTCATGCGAACGAACACTGAAGCTTTCTTT
>13|few|TRBJ2-6|TRBV24-1|NA
CATGGAGANVLTF
TGTGCCACCGGGGGCGCTGGGGCCAACGTCCTGACTTTC
>15|few|TRBJ2-3|TRBV24-1|NA
CATSDLTTKTDTQYF
TGTGCCACCAGTGACCTGACTACAAAAACAGATACGCAGTATTTT
>15|few|TRBJ2-3|TRBV5-1|NA
CASSLAFPFTDTQYF
TGCGCCAGCAGCTTGGCCTTTCCGTTCACAGATACGCAGTATTTT
>13|few|TRBJ1-1|TRBV5-5|NA
CASSFGSNTEAFF
TGTGCCAGCAGTTTTGGGTCAAACACTGAAGCTTTCTTT
>15|many|TRBJ2-3|TRBV5-1|NA
CASRIGPSGPDTQYF
TGCGCCAGCAGGATCGGGCCCAGCGGGCCAGATACGCAGTATTTT
>12|NA|TRBJ2-2|TRBV6-1|NA
CASGRVAGELFF
TGTGCCAGCGGCAGGGTAGCCGGGGAGCTGTTTTTT
>12|many|TRBJ2-7|TRBV20-1|TRBD2
CSALAGPYEQYF
TGCAGTGCTTTAGCGGGCCCCTACGAGCAGTACTTC
>14|once|TRBJ2-2|TRBV30|NA
CAWKAGPLSGELFF
TGTGCCTGGAAGGCGGGACCTTTATCCGGGGAGCTGTTTTTT
>15|few|TRBJ2-1|TRBV19|TRBD2
CASGLAGGLYNEQFF
TGTGCCAGTGGACTAGCGGGGGGGCTGTACAATGAGCAGTTCTTC
>14|NA|TRBJ1-1|TRBV12-3/TRBV12-4|TRBD1
CASRTGTLSTEAFF
TGTGCCAGCAGGACAGGGACGTTGAGCACTGAAGCTTTCTTT
>12|many|TRBJ2-1|TRBV29-1|NA
CSVVGSYNEQFF
TGCAGCGTTGTGGGCTCCTACAATGAGCAGTTCTTC
>14|NA|TRBJ2-2|TRBV7-9|NA
CASSSLTSPGELFF
TGTGCCAGCAGTTCTCTCACATCGCCCGGGGAGCTGTTTTTT
>13|few|TRBJ1-1|TRBV20-1|TRBD1
CSASPQGRTEAFF
TGCAGTGCTTCTCCACAGGGGAGGACTGAAGCTTTCTTT
>15|NA|TRBJ1-4|TRBV11-2|TRBD1
CASSRITGGIEKLFF
TGTGCCAGCAGCCGAATCACAGGGGGCATTGAAAAACTGTTTTTT
>13|many|TRBJ1-5|TRBV5-1|NA
CASGVDSNQPQHF
TGCGCCAGCGGGGTCGATAGCAATCAGCCCCAGCATTTT
>16|NA|TRBJ2-1|TRBV5-1|NA
CASSPMGESSYNEQFF
TGCGCCAGCAGCCCGATGGGGGAGAGCTCCTACAATGAGCAGTTCTTC
>16|NA|TRBJ1-5|TRBV19|TRBD1
CASSIERTGGRQPQHF
TGTGCCAGTAGTATAGAGCGGACAGGGGGCCGTCAGCCCCAGCATTTT
>15|NA|TRBJ2-1|TRBV12-3/TRBV12-4|TRBD2
CASSLSGGGYNEQFF
TGTGCCAGCAGTTTGTCGGGAGGGGGCTACAATGAGCAGTTCTTC
>14|many|TRBJ1-6|TRBV10-3|TRBD1
CAISGDRVNSPLHF
TGTGCCATCAGTGGGGACAGGGTTAATTCACCCCTCCACTTT
>15|few|TRBJ2-5|TRBV20-1|TRBD2
CSARDAREVKETQYF
TGCAGTGCTAGGGATGCACGGGAGGTAAAGGAGACCCAGTACTTC
>14|few|TRBJ2-5|TRBV24-1|TRBD1
CATSDSGTVGTQYF
TGTGCCACCAGTGATTCCGGGACAGTCGGGACCCAGTACTTC